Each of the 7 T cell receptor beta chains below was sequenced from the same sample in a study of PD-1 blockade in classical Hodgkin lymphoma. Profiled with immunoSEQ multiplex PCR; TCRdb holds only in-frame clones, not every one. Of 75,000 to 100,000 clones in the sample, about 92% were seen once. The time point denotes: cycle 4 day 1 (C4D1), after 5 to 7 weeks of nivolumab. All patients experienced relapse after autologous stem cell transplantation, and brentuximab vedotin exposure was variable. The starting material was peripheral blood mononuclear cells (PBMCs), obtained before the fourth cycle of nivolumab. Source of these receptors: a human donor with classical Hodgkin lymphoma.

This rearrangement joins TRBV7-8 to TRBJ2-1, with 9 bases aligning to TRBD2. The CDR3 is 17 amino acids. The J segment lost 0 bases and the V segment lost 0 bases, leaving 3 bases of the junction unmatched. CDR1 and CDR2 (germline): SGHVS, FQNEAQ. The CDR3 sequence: CASSLAGGRGSYNEQFF. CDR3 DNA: TGTGCCAGCAGCTTAGCCGGCGGGAGGGGCTCCTACAATGAGCAGTTCTTC. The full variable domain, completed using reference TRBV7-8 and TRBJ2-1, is GAGVSQSPRYKVAKRGQDVALRCDPISGHVSLFWYQQALGQGPEFLTYFQNEAQLDKSGLPSDRFFAERPEGSVSTLKIQRTQQEDSAVYLCASSLAGGRGSYNEQFFGPGTRLTVL.

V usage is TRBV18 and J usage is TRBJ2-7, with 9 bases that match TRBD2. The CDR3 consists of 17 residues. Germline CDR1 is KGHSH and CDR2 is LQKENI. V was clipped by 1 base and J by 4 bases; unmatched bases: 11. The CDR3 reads CASSPLSFGLANYEQYF. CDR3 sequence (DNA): TGTGCCAGCTCACCACTTTCTTTTGGACTAGCGAATTACGAGCAGTACTTC.

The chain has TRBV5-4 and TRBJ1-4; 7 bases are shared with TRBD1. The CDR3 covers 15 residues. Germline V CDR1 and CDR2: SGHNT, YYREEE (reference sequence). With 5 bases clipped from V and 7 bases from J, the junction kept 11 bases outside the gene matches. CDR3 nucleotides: TGTGCCAGCAGTCTTGAGAAACAGGGGAGTGAAAAACTGTTTTTT. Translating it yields CASSLEKQGSEKLFF.

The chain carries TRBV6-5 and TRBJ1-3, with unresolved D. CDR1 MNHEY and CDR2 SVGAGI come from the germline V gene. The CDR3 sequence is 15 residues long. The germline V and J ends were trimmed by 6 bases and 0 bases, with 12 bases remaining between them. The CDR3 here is CASRPRLTSGNTIYF. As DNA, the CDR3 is TGTGCCAGCAGGCCAAGACTGACCTCTGGAAACACCATATATTTT.

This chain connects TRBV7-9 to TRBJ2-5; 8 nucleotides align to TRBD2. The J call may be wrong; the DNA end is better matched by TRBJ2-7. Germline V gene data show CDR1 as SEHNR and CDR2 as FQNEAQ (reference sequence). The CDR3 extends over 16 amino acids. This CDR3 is CASSLNAGTSLLEQYF. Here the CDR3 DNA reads TGTGCCAGCAGCCTTAATGCCGGGACTAGTCTTCTCGAGCAGTACTTC.

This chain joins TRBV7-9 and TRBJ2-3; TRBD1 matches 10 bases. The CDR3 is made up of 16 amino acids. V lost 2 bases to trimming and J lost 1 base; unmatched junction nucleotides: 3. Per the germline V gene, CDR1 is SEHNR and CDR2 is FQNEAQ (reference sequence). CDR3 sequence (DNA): TGTGCCAGCAGCTTACTAGGGACAGGGGGCACAGATACGCAGTATTTT. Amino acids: CASSLLGTGGTDTQYF.

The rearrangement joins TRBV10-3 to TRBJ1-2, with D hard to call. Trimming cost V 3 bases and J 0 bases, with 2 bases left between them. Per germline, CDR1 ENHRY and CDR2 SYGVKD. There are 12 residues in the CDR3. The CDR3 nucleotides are TGTGCCATCAGTGAAGCTAACTATGGCTACACCTTC. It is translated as CAISEANYGYTF.